The present T cell receptor beta chain was sequenced within a study of shared clonotypes between healthy human individuals. The overall study: A donor's plate count was three for CD4 naive and three for CD4 memory; CD8 naive had two and CD8 memory one. Whole-study findings and limits: Exclusively blood specimens were collected; tissue repertoires likely differ. Naive subsets, compared against memory subsets, generally had larger estimated richness values.

Replicate PCRs for sorted subsets used about 200 ng DNA; this equaled 25,000 to 30,000 T cell genomes. Some clones are missing from TCRdb's copy, which holds only in-frame ones; the method was immunoSEQ multiplex PCR. The sample has approximately 2,000,000 clones, 93% seen once. Of note for this clone: Its antigen is still unknown.

CDR1 MNHEY and CDR2 SMNVEV come from the germline V gene (reference sequence). The V end lost 7 bases, the J end lost 8 bases, and 23 bases lay between the germline ends. The CDR3 consists of 15 residues. CD45RO-negative CD8 cells positively selected for CCR7 made up the naive population, which excluded terminally differentiated effector memory CD45RA+ cells. This TCR came from a man in his late teens or twenties in good health. Some clones in this sample may be carry-over from other donors' samples. This chain joins TRBV27 and TRBJ1-1; D gene ambiguous. The sequencing input was naive CD8+ T cells from PBMCs. Here the CDR3 reads CASTENPTLIREAFF. CDR3 coding DNA: TGTGCCAGCACTGAGAACCCCACTTTGATCAGAGAAGCTTTCTTT.